The sequence of this T cell receptor (beta chain) was determined in a study of blood T cell repertoires in COVID-19. Study-level information: Specimens from acute and convalescent COVID-19 originated in the United States, Italy and Spain. The analysed material was cDNA or gDNA that came from T cells, B-cell-depleted T cells, or PBMCs.

Per the study methods: It was from reference gene primer amplification that nucleated cell counts were estimated. This table comes from immunoSEQ multiplex PCR, and its TCRdb copy is limited to in-frame clones, with some not included. The DNA was the basis for D and trimming; V, J and clone size are from that table. Seen here are some 240,000 clones, roughly nine tenths observed once, and the top ten hold roughly 7.8%. Trimming took 3 bases from V and 4 from J, leaving 12 bases between them. Germline V gene lookup returns CDR1 MNHEY and CDR2 SMNVEV (reference sequence). CDR3 size: 14 residues. The sequencing sample was made of peripheral blood. This TCR derives from a man in his 60s who had recovered from COVID-19. This chain links TRBV27 with TRBJ1-1; no definite D call. The DNA for the CDR3 is TGTGCCAGCAGTTTGAAGGGCGGGAGCACTGAAGCTTTCTTT. Its translation: CASSLKGGSTEAFF.